This T cell receptor beta chain was sequenced in a study of blood T cell repertoires in COVID-19 (dated by TCRdb to 2018 to 2020). Some background on the complete study: Samples covering the acute and convalescent phases of COVID-19 were provided by collaborators in the United States, Italy and Spain. The prospective study material was composed of cDNA or gDNA derived from T cells, B-cell-depleted T cells, or PBMCs. Subjects who had been exposed to COVID-19, were actively infected with it, or had recovered from it provided the deeply sampled blood TCRbeta repertoires that made up the dataset. The repertoires were made available in a free public database intended to serve as a resource for research on the immune response to SARS-CoV-2. The samples were drawn from the first 160 participants of the ongoing ImmuneRACE study and from under 1,500 subjects provided by 6 global collaborators. The sample metadata nearly always contained a de-identified subject ID, COVID-19 status, age in years and sex. Where available, HLA class I and class II types were obtained from metadata supplied by the sample provider rather than from assay-based typing.

Of note for this clone: What this receptor recognizes is not known. The sample holds no much larger clone one base away, and base qualities are not on file.

TCRbeta CDR3 regions were amplified from genomic DNA by means of the immunoSEQ Assay, a bias-controlled multiplex PCR. As for the original processing: Nucleated cell counts per sample were estimated from amplification of reference gene primers within the assay. Sequence reads were collapsed and filtered to measure the absolute abundance of every unique TCRbeta CDR3 rearrangement. For each sample, productive Simpson clonality was calculated as the square root of Simpson's diversity index over productive rearrangements. TCRdb carries this immuneACCESS record with in-frame sequences only. Its versions omit some clonotypes, under half of them owing to an unresolved V gene in the studies checked, with the rest unexplained. Clone size and the V and J calls come from that table; the DNA yielded D and trimming. This sample gives nearly 90,000 clones in total; roughly 88% of them show up just once. The biggest ten clones account for over 0.35% of the sample.

From the germline V gene (reference sequence), CDR1 is LNHDA and CDR2 is SQIVND. The cysteine opens and the phenylalanine closes a CDR3 of 15 amino acids. Of the read, only the CDR3 DNA is kept; its 45 bases are in frame from base 1. V is cut by 5 bases and J by 1 base, and the space between the germline ends is 14 bases. Overall results and qualifications from the work: How much clinical and demographic metadata was included differed by source and by participant, and the metadata was provided uncurated.

Whole blood was collected in K2EDTA tubes by collaborating institutions according to the institutions' own protocols. For TCRbeta analysis, collaborators shipped samples in one of three forms: frozen whole blood, isolated PBMCs, or DNA extracted from either of those sample types. The sequence came from a man in his fifties or sixties with acute or convalescent COVID-19. Sequencing used peripheral blood. The chain employs TRBV19 and TRBJ1-2; TRBD1 is a possible D gene, resting on 6 matching bases. The DNA sequence is TGTGCCAGTAGTTCCGGGGACACCGATAACTATGGCTACACCTTC. Its product reads: CASSSGDTDNYGYTF. Joined to the reference TRBV19 and TRBJ1-2 proteins, this CDR3 gives the full variable domain: DGGITQSPKYLFRKEGQNVTLSCEQNLNHDAMYWYRQDPGQGLRLIYYSQIVNDFQKGDIAEGYSVSREKKESFPLTVTSAQKNPTAFYLCASSSGDTDNYGYTFGSGTRLTVV.